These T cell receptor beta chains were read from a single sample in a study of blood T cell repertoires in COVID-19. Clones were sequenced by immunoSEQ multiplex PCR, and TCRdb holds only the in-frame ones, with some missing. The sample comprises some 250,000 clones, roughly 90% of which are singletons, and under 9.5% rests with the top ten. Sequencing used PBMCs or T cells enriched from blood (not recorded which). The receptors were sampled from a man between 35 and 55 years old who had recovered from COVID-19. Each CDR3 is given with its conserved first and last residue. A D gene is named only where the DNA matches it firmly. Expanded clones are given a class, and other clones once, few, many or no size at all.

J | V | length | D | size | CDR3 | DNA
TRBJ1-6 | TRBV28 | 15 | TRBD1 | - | CATKKDRGTNSPLHF | TGTGCCACCAAAAAAGACAGGGGCACTAATTCACCCCTCCACTTT
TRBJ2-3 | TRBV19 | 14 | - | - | CASSIRQSTDTQYF | TGTGCCAGTAGTATACGCCAGAGCACAGATACGCAGTATTTT
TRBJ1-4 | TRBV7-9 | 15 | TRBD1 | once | CASSLMGQINEKLFF | TGTGCCAGCAGCTTAATGGGACAGATTAATGAAAAACTGTTTTTT
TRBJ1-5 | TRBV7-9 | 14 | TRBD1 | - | CASSVQGGNQPQHF | TGTGCCAGCAGCGTACAGGGGGGCAATCAGCCCCAGCATTTT
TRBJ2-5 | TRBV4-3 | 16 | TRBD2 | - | CASSQDIGGSGETQYF | TGCGCCAGCAGCCAAGACATCGGGGGGAGCGGGGAGACCCAGTACTTC
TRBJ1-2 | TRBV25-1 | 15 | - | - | CASSAQGRANYGYTF | TGTGCCAGCAGTGCTCAGGGTCGCGCTAACTATGGCTACACCTTC
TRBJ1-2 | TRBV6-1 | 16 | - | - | CASSERTVQANYGYTF | TGTGCCAGCAGTGAGCGGACAGTCCAAGCTAACTATGGCTACACCTTC
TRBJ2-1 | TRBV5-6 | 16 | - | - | CASSLVGGGLYNEQFF | TGTGCCAGCAGCCTGGTAGGAGGGGGCCTATACAATGAGCAGTTCTTC
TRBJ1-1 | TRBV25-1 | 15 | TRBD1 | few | CASSDPTGGFTEAFF | TGTGCCAGCAGTGACCCGACAGGGGGCTTCACTGAAGCTTTCTTT
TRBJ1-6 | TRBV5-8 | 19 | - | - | CASSLSPRQATLYNSPLHF | TGTGCCAGCAGCCTTTCCCCAAGACAGGCGACTCTGTATAATTCACCCCTCCACTTT
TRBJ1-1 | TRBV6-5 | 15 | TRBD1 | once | CASSPPGTENTEAFF | TGTGCCAGCAGCCCCCCCGGGACAGAAAACACTGAAGCTTTCTTT
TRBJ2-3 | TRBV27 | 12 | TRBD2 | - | CASSLVAGTQYF | TGTGCCAGCAGTTTAGTAGCGGGGACGCAGTATTTT
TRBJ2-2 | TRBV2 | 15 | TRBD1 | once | CASSIITGGTGELFF | TGTGCCAGCAGTATCATTACAGGGGGCACCGGGGAGCTGTTTTTT
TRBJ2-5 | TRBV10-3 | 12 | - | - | CAIRGTTETQYF | TGTGCCATCCGTGGCACTACGGAGACCCAGTACTTC
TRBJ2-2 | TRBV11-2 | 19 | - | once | CASSPYINRAPLNTGELFF | TGTGCCAGCAGCCCCTATATAAACAGGGCTCCCTTGAACACCGGGGAGCTGTTTTTT
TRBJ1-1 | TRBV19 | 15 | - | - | CASSMSTGLNTEAFF | TGTGCCAGTAGTATGTCGACAGGACTTAACACTGAAGCTTTCTTT
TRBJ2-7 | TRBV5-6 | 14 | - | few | CASSSVKGAYEQYF | TGTGCCAGCAGCTCGGTCAAGGGAGCCTACGAGCAGTACTTC
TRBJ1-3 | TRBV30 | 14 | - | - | CAWRYSLSGNTIYF | TGTGCCTGGAGATACAGCCTCTCTGGAAACACCATATATTTT
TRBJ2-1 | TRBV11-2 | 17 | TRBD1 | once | CASSIGTGGALVFEQFF | TGTGCCAGCAGCATCGGGACAGGGGGCGCCTTAGTCTTTGAGCAGTTCTTC
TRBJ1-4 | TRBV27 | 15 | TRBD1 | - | CASSLWNRGNEKLFF | TGTGCCAGCAGTTTATGGAACAGGGGTAATGAAAAACTGTTTTTT